A single sample is the source of the 13 T cell receptor beta chains below, sequenced in a study of T cell repertoires in cytomegalovirus infection. No cognate antigen is known for these TCRs. TCRdb reanalysed the reads using MiXCR and keeps one entry per CDR3 protein. The table lists approximately 730,000 distinct CDR3 sequences, 25% to 35% of them singletons. This material consisted of cultured CD8+ T cells from PBMCs, taken from culture after CMV antigen stimulation. The receptor source for this set is a human donor in good health (CMV status not recorded). Some clones in this sample may be carry-over from other donors' samples.

J is TRBJ2-3 and V is TRBV11-1; 8 bases align to TRBD2. Germline CDR1 SGHAT, CDR2 FQDESV (reference sequence). CDR3 length: 16 amino acids. Trimming removed 2 bases from V and 2 bases from J; junction bases left unmatched: 6. This chain's CDR3 is CASSLNGGGNTDTQYF. The CDR3 bases are TGTGCCAGCAGCTTAAACGGCGGGGGGAACACAGATACGCAGTATTTT.

Worth noting for this clonotype: This may be a read error, as it is one base from a much larger clone. The rearrangement uses TRBV7-8 and TRBJ2-3; TRBD1 or TRBD2 may be the D gene (6 bases each). The V gene's germline CDR1 is SGHVS and CDR2 FQNEAQ. The CDR3 runs 16 residues. The CDR3 DNA reads TGTTCCAGCAGCTTAGTTTCGGGGGCCAGCACAGATACGCAGTATTTT. It specifies CSSSLVSGASTDTQYF.

The V gene is TRBV11-1, the J gene TRBJ1-2; TRBD1 aligns across 9 bases. J was trimmed by 3 bases and V by 5 bases; bases with no gene match: 7. CDR1 and CDR2 (germline): SGHAT, FQDESV (reference sequence). This CDR3 has 15 amino acids. The CDR3 sequence: CASSPGGDRDYGYTF. CDR3 sequence (DNA): TGTGCCAGCAGCCCAGGAGGGGACAGGGACTATGGCTACACCTTC.

V usage is TRBV12-5 and J usage is TRBJ1-1; 8 bases line up with TRBD1. J gave up 0 bases and V 3 bases, and 6 bases lay outside the gene matches. CDR1 is LGHNT, CDR2 FRNRAP, per germline. The CDR3 contains 16 residues. The CDR3 sequence: CASGFLQGEMNTEAFF. CDR3 coding DNA: TGTGCTAGTGGTTTCCTACAGGGGGAGATGAACACTGAAGCTTTCTTT.

This chain uses TRBV15 with TRBJ1-4; tentative D call: TRBD1 (6 bases). The V gene's germline CDR1 is LNHNV and CDR2 YYDKDF (reference sequence). This CDR3 is 17 amino acids long. Trimming removed 0 bases from V and 5 bases from J, with 16 bases in between. This CDR3 reads CATSRDPGDFRNEKLFF. CDR3 DNA: TGTGCCACCAGCAGAGACCCAGGGGATTTCAGAAATGAAAAACTGTTTTTT.

This clonotype was detected only a few times. The chain uses TRBV11-2 and TRBJ1-1, with 7 bases matching TRBD1. J gave up 7 bases and V 5 bases, and 10 bases lay outside the gene matches. This CDR3 spans 14 amino acids. CDR1 is SGHAT and CDR2 is FQNNGV in the germline V gene. The CDR3 DNA sequence: TGTGCCAGCAGCCCACGACAGGGTTTCCGTGAAGCTTTCTTT. Amino acid sequence: CASSPRQGFREAFF.

This clonotype appeared a few times. The rearrangement joins TRBV7-6 to TRBJ2-2, with D uncertain. CDR3 size: 15 residues. Trimming pared 4 bases from V and 4 bases from J, leaving 13 bases between. CDR1 SGHVS and CDR2 FNYEAQ come from the germline V gene. CDR3 protein: CASSSQGRSTGELFF. The CDR3 DNA reads TGTGCCAGCAGCTCCCAAGGGCGAAGCACCGGGGAGCTGTTTTTT. The full variable domain, in which reference TRBV7-6 and TRBJ2-2 provide the parts outside the CDR3, is GAGVSQSPRYKVTKRGQDVALRCDPISGHVSLYWYRQALGQGPEFLTYFNYEAQQDKSGLPNDRFSAERPEGSISTLTIQRTEQRDSAMYRCASSSQGRSTGELFFGEGSRLTVL.

This chain links TRBV12-3 or TRBV12-4 with TRBJ2-1; D unresolved. The CDR3 consists of 13 residues. V shed 2 bases and J shed 8 bases, with 10 bases lying between them. The CDR3 protein is CASSLWGYDEQFF. In DNA, the CDR3 is TGTGCCAGCAGTTTATGGGGTTACGATGAGCAGTTCTTC.

This clonotype was counted only a few times. The rearrangement joins TRBV6-1 to TRBJ1-5, with D perhaps matching TRBD1 (6 bases). Deletions cut 7 bases from V and 3 bases from J, with 16 bases between. The germline gives CDR1 MNHNS, CDR2 SASEGT. The CDR3 length is 15 residues. This CDR3 reads CASIQWGTTNQPQHF. CDR3 DNA sequence: TGTGCCAGCATCCAATGGGGGACAACCAATCAGCCCCAGCATTTT.

The chain couples TRBV15 to TRBJ2-5; 8 positions match TRBD1. The CDR3 runs 15 residues. The trim removed 2 bases at V and 4 bases at J, leaving 6 bases unmatched. The germline V gene encodes CDR1 LNHNV and CDR2 YYDKDF (reference sequence). Here the CDR3 reads CATSRIPGGRETQYF. CDR3 bases: TGTGCCACCAGCAGAATACCAGGGGGCCGAGAGACCCAGTACTTC.

This chain uses TRBV7-9 with TRBJ2-3, with D tentatively TRBD2 (6 bases). The CDR3 is made up of 12 amino acids. Germline CDR1 is SEHNR and CDR2 is FQNEAQ (reference sequence). Between the trimmed V and J ends, which lost 5 bases and 14 bases, there was a span of 17 bases. The CDR3: CASSPGLSGGYF. The CDR3, as DNA: TGTGCCAGCAGCCCCGGACTATCCGGGGGGTATTTT.

The chain joins TRBV6-4 to TRBJ2-1, with 8 bases aligning to TRBD2. Germline CDR1 and CDR2: MRHNA and SNTAGT. V shed 6 bases and J 6 bases; nucleotides not matched to a gene: 4. This CDR3 has 13 residues. The CDR3 coding sequence is TGTGCCAGCAGATCGGGGGGGGGCAATGAGCAGTTCTTC. Its translation is CASRSGGGNEQFF.

The rearrangement links TRBV27 to TRBJ2-3; 11 bases agree with TRBD2. Germline values: CDR1 MNHEY, CDR2 SMNVEV (reference sequence). This CDR3 spans 18 amino acids. Trimming cost V 6 bases and J 2 bases; bases outside gene matches: 13. CDR3 protein: CASRRVTIAGGDTDTQYF. CDR3 in DNA: TGTGCCAGCAGACGAGTGACGATAGCGGGGGGGGACACAGATACGCAGTATTTT.